The 8 T cell receptor beta chains below were found in one sample sequenced in a study of T cell responses to AZD1222 COVID-19 vaccine. Method: immunoSEQ multiplex PCR; TCRdb's copy keeps in-frame clones and lacks some. The sample records more than 250,000 clones, 93% being singletons. Material: peripheral blood, obtained on day 0 of AZD1222 vaccination. The receptors derive from an adult in good health.

The V call is TRBV18, the J call TRBJ1-2; D may be TRBD1 (6 bases). V lost 2 bases, J lost 8 bases, and 18 bases lay in between. The CDR3 totals 15 residues. Germline V lookup: CDR1 KGHSH, CDR2 LQKENI. The CDR3 protein is CASSPNRGAGEGYTF. In nucleotides, the CDR3 is TGTGCCAGCTCACCAAACCGGGGGGCTGGAGAGGGCTACACCTTC.

The rearrangement uses TRBV2 and TRBJ1-5, with D unclear. V was cut by 4 bases and J by 11 bases, with 15 bases left in between. The CDR3 is 13 residues long. Germline loops: CDR1 SNHLY, CDR2 FYNNEI. The CDR3 DNA reads TGTGCCAGCAGTGGCGAGACCGGGGAGGCCCAGCATTTT. Translating it yields CASSGETGEAQHF.

This chain joins TRBV6-5 and TRBJ1-1; D remains unclear. The V end was cut by 2 bases, the J end by 5 bases, with 12 bases between. CDR1 MNHEY and CDR2 SVGAGI come from the germline V gene. The CDR3 is 14 amino acids. The DNA for the CDR3 is TGTGCCAGCAGTTACAGGGATGGTGGGACTGAAGCTTTCTTT. Translating gives CASSYRDGGTEAFF.

The chain employs TRBV19 and TRBJ2-1; D gene uncertain. CDR3 size: 16 residues. V was trimmed by 3 bases and J by 0 bases, leaving 12 bases between them. The germline CDR1 and CDR2 sequences are LNHDA and SQIVND (reference sequence). CDR3 nucleotide sequence: TGTGCCAGTAGTATGGTCGGCGGATTCTCCTACAATGAGCAGTTCTTC. Amino acids: CASSMVGGFSYNEQFF.

The chain employs TRBV4-3 and TRBJ2-1; 8 nucleotides agree with TRBD2. Germline V gene sequence: CDR1 LGHNA, CDR2 YSLEER. Losses at the gene ends were 4 bases for V and 1 base for J; bases not matched to a gene: 9. The CDR3 length is 17 residues. The DNA for the CDR3 is TGCGCCAGCAGCCCTCCCTCGGGGGGGAGTTCCTACAATGAGCAGTTCTTC. It translates to CASSPPSGGSSYNEQFF.

The chain combines TRBV4-2 with TRBJ2-3; D tentatively reads TRBD1 or TRBD2 (5 bases each). CDR3 length: 16 residues. CDR1 and CDR2 (germline): LGHNA, YNFKEQ. V shed 0 bases and J shed 4 bases, with 14 bases lying between them. This CDR3 reads CASSQEGPMRADTQYF. The CDR3 bases are TGTGCCAGCAGCCAAGAGGGACCGATGAGGGCAGATACGCAGTATTTT.

The chain joins TRBV27 to TRBJ2-5, with TRBD1 matching 11 bases. Per the germline V gene, CDR1 is MNHEY and CDR2 is SMNVEV (reference sequence). The CDR3 consists of 15 residues. Losses at the gene ends were 11 bases for V and 3 bases for J; bases not matched to a gene: 11. The CDR3 here is CASSSGTGGKETQYF. As DNA, the CDR3 is TGTGCCTCCTCCTCCGGGACAGGGGGAAAAGAGACCCAGTACTTC.

The rearrangement joins TRBV15 to TRBJ2-7; maybe TRBD1 (6 bases). CDR1 and CDR2 (germline): LNHNV, YYDKDF (reference sequence). The CDR3 has 14 amino acids. Trimming cost V 4 bases and J 0 bases, with 10 bases left between them. CDR3 DNA sequence: TGTGCCACCAGCATCAGGGGTAGCTCCTACGAGCAGTACTTC. Protein product: CATSIRGSSYEQYF.